The clone carrying this T cell receptor (beta chain) has a handful of counts. The sample belongs to a study of graft-versus-host responses after intestinal transplantation. Study overall: Isolated intestinal, liver-intestinal, or multivisceral transplants had been given to the recipients. Every one of the recipients received anti-thymocyte globulin induction and afterwards took tacrolimus and steroids for about 3 years.

Findings and limits, study-wide: Peak levels of circulating GvH clones tracked with early post-transplant HvG declines.

With roughly 200,000 irradiated, violet-dye-labeled stimulator cells, roughly 200,000 CFSE-labeled responder cells were plated. CDR1 and CDR2 from the germline V gene are MNHEY and SMNVEV (reference sequence). The CDR3 totals 13 residues. V gave up 2 bases and J gave up 1 base, with 6 bases separating them. TCRdb's copy holds only in-frame clones and misses some; the assay was immunoSEQ multiplex PCR. The data show about 14,000 clones, 33% seen once. The sample in question was alloreactive CD8+ T cells from a mixed lymphocyte reaction culture, obtained before intestinal transplant. Stated subset: CFSE-low proliferating T cells sorted from roughly six-day pre-transplant mixed lymphocyte reaction (GvH or HvG direction). The genes are TRBV27 and TRBJ2-7; the D gene is possibly TRBD1 (6 bases). This receptor was obtained from a human patient who received an intestinal transplant. The CDR3 coding sequence is TGTGCCAGCAGTTTAGGACAGTCCTACGAGCAGTACTTC. Its translation: CASSLGQSYEQYF.